This T cell receptor beta chain was identified in a study of cytomegalovirus exposure and HLA in healthy donors. Broader study findings: Associated with HLA alleles at 0.05 false discovery rate in a later analysis were 17,000 or so TCR beta sequences. The HLA-A and HLA-B alleles of most subjects were reportedly predicted accurately from TCR beta sequences.

With regard to this clone: Its specificity is not known.

Primers included in the PCR were 60 Vbeta and 13 Jbeta primers. TCRdb keeps only in-frame clones here, not all; method: immunoSEQ multiplex PCR. The sample gives about 140,000 clones, roughly 65% of which show up once; approximately 4.3% is in the top ten. Germline assignment: CDR1 MNHNS and CDR2 SASEGT. This CDR3 spans 13 amino acids. The V and J ends lost 7 bases and 3 bases respectively, with 10 bases between them. What was sequenced was PBMCs. The chain uses TRBV6-1 and TRBJ2-1; D gene unclear. This receptor was obtained from a man aged 60 to 69 in good health and CMV-seronegative. The CDR3 DNA follows: TGTGCCAGCAACAGATTAGACTACAATGAGCAGTTCTTC. Translation: CASNRLDYNEQFF.